The 3 T cell receptor beta chains given below trace back to one sample, sequenced in a study of identical twins. TCRdb used MiXCR to reprocess the 5' RACE reads, holding one entry per CDR3 protein. The sample consists of 250,000 to 300,000 distinct CDR3 sequences, around 8.8% of them appearing once. These data were likewise used in another study, on yellow fever vaccine responses in identical twins.

Material for sequencing was CD8+ T cells sorted from blood. These receptors all stem from a woman under 30 in good health.

This clonotype was seen many times. The chain combines TRBV4-2 with TRBJ2-7, with 8 positions matching TRBD2. CDR1 LGHNA and CDR2 YNFKEQ come from the germline V gene. This CDR3 has 14 amino acids. The V gene end was trimmed by 5 bases and the J gene end by 2 bases; junction bases not matched to a gene: 5. The CDR3 bases are TGTGCCAGCAGCGAACCGGGACTAGCCTACGAGCAGTACTTC. It yields the protein CASSEPGLAYEQYF.

The table lists this clonotype with many counts. The genes are TRBV29-1 and TRBJ1-1; the D is unclear. Per the germline V gene, CDR1 is SQVTM and CDR2 is ANQGSEA. The CDR3 extends over 13 amino acids. V was clipped by 7 bases and J by 1 base, with 13 bases between them. The CDR3 nucleotides read TGCAGCGCCGCCGGACTGCCGAACACTGAAGCTTTCTTT. Translated: CSAAGLPNTEAFF.

At least ten counts were recorded for this clonotype. The chain is built from TRBV28 and TRBJ2-3, with a weak D call TRBD2 (7 bases). Germline V gene lookup returns CDR1 MDHEN and CDR2 SYDVKM. The CDR3 is 17 amino acids. Trimming left V 6 bases short and J 2 bases short, with 21 bases between. The CDR3 spells CASSRGRRGLYTDTQYF. For the CDR3, the DNA is TGTGCCAGCAGCCGAGGTCGGCGGGGGCTTTACACAGATACGCAGTATTTT.